A single sample is the source of the 10 T cell receptor beta chains below, sequenced in a study of neurological immune-mediated disorders. TCRdb re-derived calls from the 5' RACE reads in MiXCR, one entry per CDR3 protein. The table has some 79,000 distinct CDR3 sequences, less than 15% seen once. Sequenced material: PBMCs. These receptors came from a woman aged 50 to 60 in good health.

This sequence joins TRBV20-1 and TRBJ2-1; TRBD1 matches 10 bases. V shed 5 bases and J 4 bases; nucleotides not matched to a gene: 8. The CDR3 sequence is 15 residues long. Looked up from germline, CDR1 is DFQATT and CDR2 is SNEGSKA (reference sequence). DNA for the CDR3: TGCAGTGCTGCGACCGGGACAGGGGTTTACAATGAGCAGTTCTTC. Protein product: CSAATGTGVYNEQFF.

At least ten counts were recorded for this clonotype. The chain links TRBV28 to TRBJ2-5, with D possibly matching TRBD2 (7 bases). CDR3 size: 15 residues. Per the germline V gene, CDR1 is MDHEN and CDR2 is SYDVKM. Trimming stripped 2 bases from V and 1 base from J, with 11 bases between. The DNA for the CDR3 is TGTGCCAGCAGTTTACAGGGGAGGGTCCAAGAGACCCAGTACTTC. Protein product: CASSLQGRVQETQYF.

This clonotype has a count of ten or more. The rearrangement links TRBV24-1 to TRBJ1-2; no reliable D call. Per germline, CDR1 KGHDR and CDR2 SFDVKD. CDR3 length equals 12 residues. V lost 6 bases and J lost 4, with 8 bases in between. CDR3 in DNA: TGTGCCACCAGTCCAGGTCCCTATGGCTACACCTTC. The encoded protein is CATSPGPYGYTF.

This clonotype was detected many times. The chain joins TRBV24-1 to TRBJ2-3; no definite D call. Germline CDR1 is KGHDR and CDR2 is SFDVKD. CDR3 length: 13 amino acids. Trimming shortened V by 4 bases and J by 0 bases, and 4 bases separated the two germline ends. The CDR3 sequence is CATSDPSTDTQYF. The CDR3 coding sequence is TGTGCCACCAGTGACCCTAGCACAGATACGCAGTATTTT.

This clonotype appeared a few times. CDR3 nucleotide sequence: TGCAGTGCTAGCCCGACTGCCGAGCAGTACTTC. Protein product: CSASPTAEQYF. The chain is built from TRBV20-1 and TRBJ2-7; D uncertain. Between the trimmed V and J ends, which lost 3 bases and 6 bases, there was a span of 9 bases. Germline assignment: CDR1 DFQATT and CDR2 SNEGSKA (reference sequence). This CDR3 has 11 amino acids.

At least ten counts were recorded for this clonotype. This chain joins TRBV7-2 and TRBJ1-2, with 8 nucleotides matching TRBD1. This CDR3 region has 14 residues. The germline gives CDR1 SGHTA, CDR2 FQGNSA. The V and J ends lost 2 bases and 6 bases, in that order; junction bases with no gene match: 5. CDR3 coding DNA: TGTGCCAGCAGCTTACGCCAGGGGGCGGATGGCTACACCTTC. Residues: CASSLRQGADGYTF.

This clonotype was counted ten times or more. This sequence joins TRBV20-1 and TRBJ1-1; no clear D. Germline values: CDR1 DFQATT, CDR2 SNEGSKA (reference sequence). V gave up 3 bases and J gave up 11 bases, with 10 bases separating them. The length of the CDR3 is 10 residues. This CDR3 reads CSARTYSAFF. The CDR3 nucleotides read TGCAGTGCTAGGACGTATTCGGCTTTCTTT.

The rearrangement joins TRBV28 to TRBJ1-1; perhaps TRBD1 as D (6 bases). The CDR3 loop spans 14 amino acids. CDR1 and CDR2 (germline): MDHEN, SYDVKM. V was cut by 6 bases and J by 5 bases, with 16 bases left in between. CDR3: CASRELARGTEAFF. The CDR3 nucleotides are TGTGCCAGCAGAGAGTTGGCAAGGGGGACTGAAGCTTTCTTT.

V and J are TRBV6-5 and TRBJ1-1; 7 bases match TRBD1. Germline loops: CDR1 MNHEY, CDR2 SVGAGI. There are 14 residues in the CDR3. The J segment lost 4 bases and the V segment lost 6 bases, leaving 8 bases of the junction unmatched. The CDR3 nucleotides read TGTGCCAGCAGACAGGGGATAAGATCCACTGAAGCTTTCTTT. It specifies CASRQGIRSTEAFF.

This clonotype was counted ten times or more. The chain recombines TRBV5-1 with TRBJ2-5, with D perhaps TRBD1 (5 bases). CDR3 length: 14 amino acids. Germline V gives CDR1 SGHRS, CDR2 YFSETQ. V lost 1 base and J lost 3, with 10 bases in between. The DNA of the CDR3 is TGCGCCAGCAGCTTGTACCAGGGAAAAGAGACCCAGTACTTC. Its protein product is CASSLYQGKETQYF.